Listed below are T cell receptor beta chains from one sample, sequenced in a study of blood T cell repertoires in COVID-19. This table comes from immunoSEQ multiplex PCR, and its TCRdb copy is limited to in-frame clones, with some not included. The table shows over 200,000 clones, with 80% to 90% occurring only once. The sequenced sample consisted of peripheral blood. These receptors were taken from a man aged 50-60 years with COVID-19, enrolled during active disease. Both conserved end residues are part of each CDR3. D genes are given only for firm matches. Only some rows state a clone size, as once, few, many or a class for expanded clones.

V gene: TRBV7-3
D gene: -
clone size: -
CDR3 length: 17
J gene: TRBJ2-6
CDR3 DNA: TGTGCCAGCAGCCCCTTGACTGTATCCTCTGGGGCCAACGTCCTGACTTTC
CDR3 protein: CASSPLTVSSGANVLTF

V gene: TRBV18
D gene: TRBD2
clone size: few
CDR3 length: 13
J gene: TRBJ2-5
CDR3 DNA: TGTGCCAGCTCACCAGGGGGGGAAGAGACCCAGTACTTC
CDR3 protein: CASSPGGEETQYF

V gene: TRBV18
D gene: TRBD1
clone size: -
CDR3 length: 16
J gene: TRBJ1-1
CDR3 DNA: TGTGCCAGCTCACCACGCGGACAGGGGATGAACACTGAAGCTTTCTTT
CDR3 protein: CASSPRGQGMNTEAFF

V gene: TRBV4-2
D gene: -
clone size: -
CDR3 length: 15
J gene: TRBJ1-3
CDR3 DNA: TGTGCCAGCAGCCAAGATTGGAGCTCTGGAAACACCATATATTTT
CDR3 protein: CASSQDWSSGNTIYF

V gene: TRBV2
D gene: -
clone size: -
CDR3 length: 13
J gene: TRBJ2-7
CDR3 DNA: TGTGCCAGCAGTGAATCTCCAGGTCGCGAGCAGTACTTC
CDR3 protein: CASSESPGREQYF

V gene: TRBV7-9
D gene: TRBD2
clone size: -
CDR3 length: 15
J gene: TRBJ2-1
CDR3 DNA: TGTGCCAGCAGCTCCGGGACTAGCGGTTGGGATGAGCAGTTCTTC
CDR3 protein: CASSSGTSGWDEQFF

V gene: TRBV2
D gene: TRBD2
clone size: once
CDR3 length: 16
J gene: TRBJ2-3
CDR3 DNA: TGTGCCAGCAGTGAAGGAGCGGGGGCCTTCACAGATACGCAGTATTTT
CDR3 protein: CASSEGAGAFTDTQYF

V gene: TRBV15
D gene: -
clone size: -
CDR3 length: 14
J gene: TRBJ2-7
CDR3 DNA: TGTGCCACCAGCAGCGCCGATCTAGTTGCCGAGCAGTACTTC
CDR3 protein: CATSSADLVAEQYF

V gene: TRBV5-6
D gene: -
clone size: -
CDR3 length: 13
J gene: TRBJ2-1
CDR3 DNA: TGTGCCAGCAGCCCTATAGACAGGCCCAAGCAGTTCTTC
CDR3 protein: CASSPIDRPKQFF

V gene: TRBV2
D gene: -
clone size: once
CDR3 length: 14
J gene: TRBJ2-1
CDR3 DNA: TGTGCCAGCAGCGATAACAGGGGGGGCAATGAGCAGTTCTTC
CDR3 protein: CASSDNRGGNEQFF

V gene: TRBV7-8
D gene: -
clone size: -
CDR3 length: 13
J gene: TRBJ2-5
CDR3 DNA: TGTGCCAGCGATTATTTCAGGGAAGAGACCCAGTACTTC
CDR3 protein: CASDYFREETQYF

V gene: TRBV12-5
D gene: -
clone size: -
CDR3 length: 14
J gene: TRBJ2-1
CDR3 DNA: TGTGCTAGTGGTTTGGTAAAGATGGGCGATGAGCAGTTCTTC
CDR3 protein: CASGLVKMGDEQFF

V gene: TRBV28
D gene: -
clone size: -
CDR3 length: 14
J gene: TRBJ1-2
CDR3 DNA: TGTGCCAGCAGTTTAGCCCCGGACATCTACGGCTACACCTTC
CDR3 protein: CASSLAPDIYGYTF

V gene: TRBV12-3/TRBV12-4
D gene: TRBD1
clone size: -
CDR3 length: 13
J gene: TRBJ1-2
CDR3 DNA: TGTGCCAGCCGGGGACAGGGAAACTATGGCTACACCTTC
CDR3 protein: CASRGQGNYGYTF

V gene: TRBV19
D gene: -
clone size: -
CDR3 length: 16
J gene: TRBJ1-5
CDR3 DNA: TGTGCCAGTAGTTCCTACAGGGAAGTGAGCAATCAGCCCCAGCATTTT
CDR3 protein: CASSSYREVSNQPQHF

V gene: TRBV3-1/TRBV3-2
D gene: TRBD1
clone size: -
CDR3 length: 13
J gene: TRBJ2-7
CDR3 DNA: TGTGCCAGCAGCCTGGGACACAGGGGGGAGCAGTACTTC
CDR3 protein: CASSLGHRGEQYF

V gene: TRBV7-2
D gene: TRBD2
clone size: -
CDR3 length: 17
J gene: TRBJ2-3
CDR3 DNA: TGTGCCAGCAGCTTAGCTCGAACTAGCGGGGGAACAGATACGCAGTATTTT
CDR3 protein: CASSLARTSGGTDTQYF

V gene: TRBV20-1
D gene: TRBD1
clone size: -
CDR3 length: 15
J gene: TRBJ2-1
CDR3 DNA: TGCAGTGCTAGTATAGGGACAGGGGTTTTGGATGAGCAGTTCTTC
CDR3 protein: CSASIGTGVLDEQFF

V gene: TRBV7-9
D gene: -
clone size: -
CDR3 length: 15
J gene: TRBJ1-2
CDR3 DNA: TGTGCCAGCAGCCCAGGGAATATGGGCCACTATGGCTACACCTTC
CDR3 protein: CASSPGNMGHYGYTF

V gene: TRBV4-2
D gene: -
clone size: -
CDR3 length: 17
J gene: TRBJ2-1
CDR3 DNA: TGTGCCAGCAGCCAAGAAGGTGGCAGGGGCTCGAGCAATGAGCAGTTCTTC
CDR3 protein: CASSQEGGRGSSNEQFF

V gene: TRBV12-3/TRBV12-4
D gene: TRBD1
clone size: -
CDR3 length: 13
J gene: TRBJ1-2
CDR3 DNA: TGTGCCAGCAGCAAAGGGTACGAGACAGGGAGACTCTTC
CDR3 protein: CASSKGYETGRLF

V gene: TRBV6-4
D gene: TRBD2
clone size: once
CDR3 length: 13
J gene: TRBJ2-2
CDR3 DNA: TGTGCCAGCAGTGAGACTAGCGCCGGGGAGCTGTTTTTT
CDR3 protein: CASSETSAGELFF

V gene: TRBV7-2
D gene: -
clone size: -
CDR3 length: 14
J gene: TRBJ1-4
CDR3 DNA: TGTGCCAGCAGCTTACAGGCAACTAATGAAAAACTGTTTTTT
CDR3 protein: CASSLQATNEKLFF

V gene: TRBV19
D gene: TRBD1
clone size: once
CDR3 length: 12
J gene: TRBJ1-2
CDR3 DNA: TGTGCCAGTTTTGACAGGGCCCCTGGCTACACCTTC
CDR3 protein: CASFDRAPGYTF

V gene: TRBV6-5
D gene: TRBD2
clone size: -
CDR3 length: 14
J gene: TRBJ2-2
CDR3 DNA: TGTGCCACCCTAGCGGGGGCGAACACCGGGGAGCTGTTTTTT
CDR3 protein: CATLAGANTGELFF

V gene: TRBV2
D gene: -
clone size: -
CDR3 length: 13
J gene: TRBJ1-6
CDR3 DNA: TGTGCCACGCATGCCTCGGTTGACAGCCTTCTCCACTTT
CDR3 protein: CATHASVDSLLHF

V gene: TRBV18
D gene: -
clone size: -
CDR3 length: 15
J gene: TRBJ2-1
CDR3 DNA: TGTGCCAGCTCACCAGAATTAGAGCTATACAATGAGCAGTTCTTC
CDR3 protein: CASSPELELYNEQFF

V gene: TRBV19
D gene: TRBD2
clone size: few
CDR3 length: 20
J gene: TRBJ2-6
CDR3 DNA: TGTGCCAGTAGCAATCGAGGTAGCGGGGTTTTATCCTCTGGGGCCAACGTCCTGACTTTC
CDR3 protein: CASSNRGSGVLSSGANVLTF